Below are 18 T cell receptor beta chains sequenced from a single sample in a study of CD8 T cells in Susac syndrome. Random hexamers primed reverse transcription of roughly 0.45 to 1 ug RNA. TCRdb reprocessed the immunoSEQ multiplex PCR reads with MiXCR, giving one entry per CDR3 protein. Of more than 65,000 distinct CDR3 sequences in the sample, 95% were seen once. Sequencing was done on a sample of CD8+ T cells from PBMCs. The receptors were sampled from a human donor in good health.

The rearrangement joins TRBV10-3 to TRBJ2-3; 8 bases match TRBD2. CDR1 is ENHRY and CDR2 is SYGVKD in the germline V gene. This CDR3 has 16 amino acids. V gave up 7 bases and J gave up 5 bases; unmatched junction bases: 14. CDR3 nucleotide sequence: TGTGCCATCAACGAGGGTAGCGGGGATCCCCGAGATACGCAGTATTTT. This codes for CAINEGSGDPRDTQYF.

The chain links TRBV23-1 to TRBJ2-3; 10 bases fit TRBD2. TRBV23-1 falls under the ORF class, with uncertain function. The CDR3 runs 18 residues. Unmatched junction bases numbered 16, after V lost 4 bases and J lost 6 bases. The CDR3 DNA reads as TGCGCCAGCAGTCCGGGCCTCATAGCGGGAGGCGGCGGGGATACGCAGTATTTT. Translating gives CASSPGLIAGGGGDTQYF.

Here the CDR3 DNA reads TGCAGCGTAGAACCTGTTCAGCGGGGGGGCCGGGAGCAGTTCTTC. Amino acids: CSVEPVQRGGREQFF. The V and J genes are TRBV29-1 and TRBJ2-1; TRBD2 aligns across 10 bases. The V and J ends lost 6 bases and 10 bases, in that order; junction bases with no gene match: 15. Germline values: CDR1 SQVTM, CDR2 ANQGSEA. This CDR3 is 15 amino acids long.

The J gene is TRBJ2-5, the V gene TRBV7-9, with a tentative D call TRBD1 (6 bases). The CDR3 covers 15 residues. The V and J ends lost 5 bases and 2 bases respectively, with 15 bases between them. Germline CDR1 and CDR2: SEHNR and FQNEAQ (reference sequence). The CDR3 reads CASSHNTQGQETQYF. The DNA for the CDR3 is TGTGCCAGCAGCCATAATACACAGGGACAAGAGACCCAGTACTTC.

V usage is TRBV19 and J usage is TRBJ1-2; D may be TRBD1 (6 bases). This CDR3 region has 17 residues. Between the trimmed V and J ends, which lost 7 bases and 5 bases, there was a span of 26 bases. Looked up from germline, CDR1 is LNHDA and CDR2 is SQIVND (reference sequence). CDR3 coding DNA: TGTGCCAGTACCTTCAAACACAGGGCCCTGCAGTGGTATGGCTACACCTTC. As protein: CASTFKHRALQWYGYTF.

This clonotype was detected only once. V gene TRBV27 combines with J gene TRBJ2-4; D gene unclear. The CDR3 runs to 14 residues. The germline gives CDR1 MNHEY, CDR2 SMNVEV (reference sequence). Trimming left V 4 bases short and J 0 bases short, with 7 bases between. The CDR3 DNA is TGTGCCAGCAGTTCTCGGGTAGCCAAAAACATTCAGTACTTC. It is translated as CASSSRVAKNIQYF.

Written as DNA, the CDR3 is TGCGCCAGCAGCTTGGCCGCGACAGCCTATGGCTACACCTTC. It codes for CASSLAATAYGYTF. The rearrangement uses TRBV5-1 and TRBJ1-2, with D tentatively TRBD1 (5 bases). Germline-derived CDR1 and CDR2 are SGHRS and YFSETQ. V gave up 0 bases and J gave up 4 bases, with 10 bases separating them. This CDR3 spans 14 amino acids.

This clonotype was picked up a small number of times. The chain recombines TRBV7-6 with TRBJ2-2, with TRBD1 as a possible D gene (6 bases). The CDR3 loop spans 14 amino acids. The V gene lost 3 bases and the J gene lost 1 base, with 6 bases spanning the gap. Germline V lookup: CDR1 SGHVS, CDR2 FNYEAQ. CDR3 sequence (DNA): TGTGCCAGCAGCTTGGACAGGAACACCGGGGAGCTGTTTTTT. This encodes CASSLDRNTGELFF.

Here the CDR3 DNA reads TGCAGCGTCGCGACAGATAGCCGGTATGAGCAGTTCTTC. Amino acids: CSVATDSRYEQFF. The chain links TRBV29-1 to TRBJ2-1, with D possibly being TRBD1 (5 bases). Per the germline V gene, CDR1 is SQVTM and CDR2 is ANQGSEA. This CDR3 region has 13 residues. Trimming shortened V by 6 bases and J by 8 bases, and 17 bases separated the two germline ends.

The chain employs TRBV7-3 and TRBJ2-1, with D possibly matching TRBD2 (7 bases). The CDR3 extends over 15 amino acids. V was cut by 0 bases and J by 6 bases, with 12 bases left in between. CDR1 is SGHTA, CDR2 FQGTGA, per germline. The DNA for the CDR3 is TGTGCCAGCAGCTTAACAGAGGGGGGGCTCAATGAGCAGTTCTTC. Its translation: CASSLTEGGLNEQFF.

The sample holds one count of this clonotype. The rearrangement joins TRBV7-3 to TRBJ2-7, with 12 bases matching TRBD2. The CDR3 contains 15 residues. Trimming cost V 4 bases and J 3 bases; bases outside gene matches: 4. The germline gives CDR1 SGHTA, CDR2 FQGTGA. The CDR3 region has the DNA TGTGCCAGCAGCTCCTGGACTAGCGGGGTCTACGAGCAGTACTTC. Translation gives CASSSWTSGVYEQYF. The whole variable domain, filled in from reference TRBV7-3 and TRBJ2-7, reads GAGVSQTPSNKVTEKGKYVELRCDPISGHTALYWYRQSLGQGPEFLIYFQGTGAADDSGLPNDRFFAVRPEGSVSTLKIQRTERGDSAVYLCASSSWTSGVYEQYFGPGTRLTVT.

The CDR3 nucleotides read TGTGCCAGCAGTTATGGGGAAGGCAATCAGCCCCAGCATTTT. Protein: CASSYGEGNQPQHF. The chain recombines TRBV6-5 with TRBJ1-5, with no clear D. There are 14 residues in the CDR3. V was trimmed by 3 bases and J by 2 bases, leaving 8 bases between them. Germline V gene data show CDR1 as MNHEY and CDR2 as SVGAGI.

This clonotype occurred a few times. CDR3 in DNA: TGTGCCAGCAGTTACGGTTTTAGGGAGCTGTTTTTT. It yields the protein CASSYGFRELFF. V gene TRBV6-2 or TRBV6-3 combines with J gene TRBJ2-2; D is unresolved. The CDR3 has 12 amino acids. V lost 2 bases, J lost 9 bases, and 7 bases lay in between. Germline CDR1 reads MNHEY; CDR2 reads SVGEGT.

The chain joins TRBV6-5 to TRBJ1-1; tentatively, D is TRBD1 (5 bases). Trimming removed 6 bases from V and 4 bases from J, with 12 bases in between. This CDR3 is 13 amino acids long. Germline assignment: CDR1 MNHEY and CDR2 SVGAGI. This chain's CDR3 is CASRPQEFTEAFF. CDR3 nucleotides: TGTGCCAGCAGACCACAGGAATTCACTGAAGCTTTCTTT.

The chain couples TRBV6-2 or TRBV6-3 to TRBJ1-3; D might be TRBD1 (5 bases). Germline V gene data show CDR1 as MNHEY and CDR2 as SVGEGT. This CDR3 region has 13 residues. Trimming took off 7 bases at V and 6 bases at J, with 13 bases between the two ends. The CDR3 here is CASTAGETNTIYF. For the CDR3, the DNA is TGTGCCAGCACCGCGGGGGAGACAAACACCATATATTTT.

The V call is TRBV5-5, the J call TRBJ1-5; TRBD1 agrees at 8 bases. This CDR3 contains 17 residues. The ends lost 3 bases at V and 4 bases at J; junction bases unmatched: 12. The germline CDR1 and CDR2 sequences are SGHKS and YYEKEE (reference sequence). For the CDR3, the DNA is TGTGCCAGCAGCTCGGGCTTTGACAGGGGAATTAATCAGCCCCAGCATTTT. Amino acids: CASSSGFDRGINQPQHF.

V and J are TRBV7-2 and TRBJ2-1; D call uncertain. TRBJ2-7 explains the end of the DNA better; the J call may be wrong. The V gene's germline CDR1 is SGHTA and CDR2 FQGNSA. CDR3 length: 12 amino acids. CDR3 in DNA: TGTGCCAGCAGCCTTCTTGGGAATGAGCAGTACTTC. Encoded protein: CASSLLGNEQYF.

This chain links TRBV14 with TRBJ2-7, with D unclear. Germline V gene sequence: CDR1 SGHDN, CDR2 FVKESK. The V gene lost 3 bases and the J gene lost 2 bases, with 5 bases spanning the gap. CDR3 size: 12 residues. CDR3 sequence: CASSHHPYEQYF. The CDR3 nucleotides read TGTGCCAGCAGCCACCATCCCTACGAGCAGTACTTC.